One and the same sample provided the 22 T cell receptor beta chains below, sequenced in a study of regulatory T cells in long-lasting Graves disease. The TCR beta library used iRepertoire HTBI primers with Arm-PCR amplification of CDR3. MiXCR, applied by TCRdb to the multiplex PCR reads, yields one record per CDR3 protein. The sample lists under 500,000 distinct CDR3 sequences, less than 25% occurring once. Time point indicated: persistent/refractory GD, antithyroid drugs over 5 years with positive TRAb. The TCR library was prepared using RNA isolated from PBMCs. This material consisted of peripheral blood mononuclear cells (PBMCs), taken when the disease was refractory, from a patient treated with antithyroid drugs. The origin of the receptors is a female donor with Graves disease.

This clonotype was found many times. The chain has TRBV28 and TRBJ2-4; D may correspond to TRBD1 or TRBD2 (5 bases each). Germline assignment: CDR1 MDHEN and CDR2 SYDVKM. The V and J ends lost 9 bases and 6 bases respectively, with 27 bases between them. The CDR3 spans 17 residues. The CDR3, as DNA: TGTGCCAGTAGTGGGGCCGTCGTAGGTCTAGCAGGAAACATTCAGTACTTC. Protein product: CASSGAVVGLAGNIQYF.

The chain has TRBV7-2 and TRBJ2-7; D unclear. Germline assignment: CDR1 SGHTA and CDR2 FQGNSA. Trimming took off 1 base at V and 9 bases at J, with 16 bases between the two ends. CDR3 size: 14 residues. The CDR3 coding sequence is TGTGCCAGCAGCTTAGATCCATCCACTATGGGGCAGTACTTC. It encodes CASSLDPSTMGQYF.

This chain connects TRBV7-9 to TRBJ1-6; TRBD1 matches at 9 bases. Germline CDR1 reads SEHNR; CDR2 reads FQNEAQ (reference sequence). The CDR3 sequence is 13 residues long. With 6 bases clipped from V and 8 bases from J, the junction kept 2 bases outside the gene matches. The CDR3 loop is CASRDRGYSPLHF. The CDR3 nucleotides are TGTGCCAGCAGGGACAGGGGTTATTCACCCCTCCACTTT.

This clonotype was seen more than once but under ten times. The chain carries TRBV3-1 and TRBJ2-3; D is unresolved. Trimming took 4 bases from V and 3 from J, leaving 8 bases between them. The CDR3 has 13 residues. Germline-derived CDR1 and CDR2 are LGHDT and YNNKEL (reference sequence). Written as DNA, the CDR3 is TGTGCCAGCAGCCGCCGAAATACAGATACGCAGTATTTT. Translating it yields CASSRRNTDTQYF.

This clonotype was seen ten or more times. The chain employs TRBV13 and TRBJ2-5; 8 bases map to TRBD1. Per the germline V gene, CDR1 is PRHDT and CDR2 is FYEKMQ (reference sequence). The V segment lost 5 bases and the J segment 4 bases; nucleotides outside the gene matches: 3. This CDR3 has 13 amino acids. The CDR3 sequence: CASSPGQGETQYF. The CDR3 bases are TGTGCCAGCAGCCCCGGACAGGGAGAGACCCAGTACTTC.

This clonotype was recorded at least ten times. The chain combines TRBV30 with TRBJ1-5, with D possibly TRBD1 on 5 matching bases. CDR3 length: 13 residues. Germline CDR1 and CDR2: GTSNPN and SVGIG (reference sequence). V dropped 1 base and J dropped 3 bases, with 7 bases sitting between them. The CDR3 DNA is TGTGCCTGGAGTGGAGGGGACAATCAGCCCCAGCATTTT. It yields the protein CAWSGGDNQPQHF. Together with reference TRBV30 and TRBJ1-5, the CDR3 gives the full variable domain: SQTIHQWPATLVQPVGSPLSLECTVEGTSNPNLYWYRQAAGRGLQLLFYSVGIGQISSEVPQNLSASRPQDRQFILSSKKLLLSDSGFYLCAWSGGDNQPQHFGDGTRLSIL.

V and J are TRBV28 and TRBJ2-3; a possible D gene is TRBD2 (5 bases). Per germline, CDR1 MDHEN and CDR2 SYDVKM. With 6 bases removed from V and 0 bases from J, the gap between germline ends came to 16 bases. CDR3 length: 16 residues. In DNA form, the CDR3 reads TGTGCCAGCAGACCACAAGGGAGCAGTAGCACAGATACGCAGTATTTT. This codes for CASRPQGSSSTDTQYF.

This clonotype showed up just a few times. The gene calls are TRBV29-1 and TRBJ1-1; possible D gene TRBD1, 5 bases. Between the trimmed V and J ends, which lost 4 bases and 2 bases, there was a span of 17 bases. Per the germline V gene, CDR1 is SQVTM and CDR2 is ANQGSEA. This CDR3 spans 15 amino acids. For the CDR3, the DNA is TGCAGCGTTGCGGGGGTGGAGGGGACCAACACTGAAGCTTTCTTT. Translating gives CSVAGVEGTNTEAFF.

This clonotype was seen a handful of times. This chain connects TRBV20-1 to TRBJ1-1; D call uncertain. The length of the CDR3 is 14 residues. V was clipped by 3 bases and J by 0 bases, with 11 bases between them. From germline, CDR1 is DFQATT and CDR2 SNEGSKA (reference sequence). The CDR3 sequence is CSARTGFVNTEAFF. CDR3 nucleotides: TGCAGTGCTAGGACGGGATTTGTGAACACTGAAGCTTTCTTT.

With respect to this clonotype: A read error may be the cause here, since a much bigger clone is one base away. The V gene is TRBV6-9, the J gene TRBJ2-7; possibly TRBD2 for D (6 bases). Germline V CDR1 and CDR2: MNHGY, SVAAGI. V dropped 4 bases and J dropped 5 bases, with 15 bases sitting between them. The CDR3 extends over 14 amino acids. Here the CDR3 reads CASSSPGLIHEQYF. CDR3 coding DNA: TGTGCCAGCAGTTCCCCGGGACTTATCCACGAGCAGTACTTC.

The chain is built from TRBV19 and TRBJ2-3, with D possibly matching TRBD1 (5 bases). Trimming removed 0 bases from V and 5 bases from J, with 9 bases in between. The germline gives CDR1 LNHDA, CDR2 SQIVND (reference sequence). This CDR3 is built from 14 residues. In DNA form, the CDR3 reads TGTGCCAGTAGTATAGAGGCAGGGATAGATACGCAGTATTTT. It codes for CASSIEAGIDTQYF.

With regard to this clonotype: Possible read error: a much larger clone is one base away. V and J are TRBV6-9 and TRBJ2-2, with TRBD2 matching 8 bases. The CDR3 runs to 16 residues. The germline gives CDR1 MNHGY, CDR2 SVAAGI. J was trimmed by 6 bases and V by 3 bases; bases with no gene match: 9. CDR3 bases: TGTGCCAGCAGTTACCCCGGGGCTAGCGGGCCCGGGGAGCTGTTTTTT. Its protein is CASSYPGASGPGELFF.

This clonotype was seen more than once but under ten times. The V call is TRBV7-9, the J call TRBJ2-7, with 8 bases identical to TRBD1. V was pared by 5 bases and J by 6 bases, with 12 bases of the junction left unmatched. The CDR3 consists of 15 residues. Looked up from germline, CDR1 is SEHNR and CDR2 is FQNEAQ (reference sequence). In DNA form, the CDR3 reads TGTGCCAGCAGCCCCCCTACCGGGACAGGTCTCGAGCAGTACTTC. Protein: CASSPPTGTGLEQYF. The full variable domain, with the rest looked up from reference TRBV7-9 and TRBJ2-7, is DTGVSQNPRHKITKRGQNVTFRCDPISEHNRLYWYRQTLGQGPEFLTYFQNEAQLEKSRLLSDRFSAERPKGSFSTLEIQRTEQGDSAMYLCASSPPTGTGLEQYFGPGTRLTVT.

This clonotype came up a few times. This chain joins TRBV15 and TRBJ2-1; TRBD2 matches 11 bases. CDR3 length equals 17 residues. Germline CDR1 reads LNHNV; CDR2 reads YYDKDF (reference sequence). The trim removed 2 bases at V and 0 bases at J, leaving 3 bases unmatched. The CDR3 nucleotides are TGTGCCACCAGCAGAAGGACTAGCGGGTTCTCCTACAATGAGCAGTTCTTC. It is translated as CATSRRTSGFSYNEQFF.

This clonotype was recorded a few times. The CDR3 is CASSEARLPQWGNTEAFF. In DNA form, the CDR3 reads TGTGCCAGCAGTGAAGCGCGCCTACCACAGTGGGGGAACACTGAAGCTTTCTTT. This chain uses TRBV6-1 with TRBJ1-1, with no clear D. The V gene's germline CDR1 is MNHNS and CDR2 SASEGT. The CDR3 consists of 18 residues. Trimming took 0 bases from V and 1 from J, leaving 18 bases between them.

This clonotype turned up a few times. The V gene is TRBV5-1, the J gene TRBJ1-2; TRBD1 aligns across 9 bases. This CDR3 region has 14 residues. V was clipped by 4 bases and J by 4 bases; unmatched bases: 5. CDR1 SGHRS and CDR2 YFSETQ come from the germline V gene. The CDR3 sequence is CASSRGQGPYGYTF. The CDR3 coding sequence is TGCGCCAGCAGCCGTGGACAGGGGCCCTATGGCTACACCTTC.

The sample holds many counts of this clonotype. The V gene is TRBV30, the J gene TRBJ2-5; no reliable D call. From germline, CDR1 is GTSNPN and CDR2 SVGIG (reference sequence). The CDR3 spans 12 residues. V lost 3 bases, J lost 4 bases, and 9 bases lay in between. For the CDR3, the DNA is TGTGCCTGGAGCCCCCTAGGAGAGACCCAGTACTTC. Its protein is CAWSPLGETQYF.

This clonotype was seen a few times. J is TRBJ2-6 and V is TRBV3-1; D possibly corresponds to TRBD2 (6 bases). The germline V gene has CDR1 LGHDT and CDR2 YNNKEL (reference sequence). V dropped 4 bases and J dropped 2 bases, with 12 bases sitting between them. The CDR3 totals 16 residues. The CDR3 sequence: CASSRTGVAGANVLTF. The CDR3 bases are TGTGCCAGCAGCCGGACGGGGGTCGCTGGGGCCAACGTCCTGACTTTC.

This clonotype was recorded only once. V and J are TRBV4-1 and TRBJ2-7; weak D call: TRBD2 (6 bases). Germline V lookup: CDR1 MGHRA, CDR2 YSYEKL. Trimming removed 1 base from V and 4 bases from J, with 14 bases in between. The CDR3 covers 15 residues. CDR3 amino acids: CASSQGPGGLYEQYF. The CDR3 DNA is TGCGCCAGCAGCCAAGGTCCCGGGGGATTGTACGAGCAGTACTTC.

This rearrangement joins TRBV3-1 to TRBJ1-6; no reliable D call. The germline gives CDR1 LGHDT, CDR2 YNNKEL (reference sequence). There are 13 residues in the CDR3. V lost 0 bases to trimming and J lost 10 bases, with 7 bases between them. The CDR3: CASSQDPGSPLHF. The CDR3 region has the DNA TGTGCCAGCAGCCAAGATCCGGGGTCACCCCTCCACTTT.

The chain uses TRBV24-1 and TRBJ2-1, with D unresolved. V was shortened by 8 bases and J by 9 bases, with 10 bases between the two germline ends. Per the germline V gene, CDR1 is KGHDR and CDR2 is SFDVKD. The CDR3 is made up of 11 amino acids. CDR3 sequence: CATKAFGEQFF. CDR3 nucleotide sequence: TGTGCCACCAAAGCTTTCGGTGAGCAGTTCTTC.

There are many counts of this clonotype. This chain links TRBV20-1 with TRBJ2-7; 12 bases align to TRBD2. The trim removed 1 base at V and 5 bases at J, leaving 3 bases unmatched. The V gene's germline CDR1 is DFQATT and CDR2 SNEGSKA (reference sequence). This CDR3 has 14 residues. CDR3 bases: TGCAGTGCTAGAGGGACTAGCGGGATTGACGAGCAGTACTTC. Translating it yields CSARGTSGIDEQYF.